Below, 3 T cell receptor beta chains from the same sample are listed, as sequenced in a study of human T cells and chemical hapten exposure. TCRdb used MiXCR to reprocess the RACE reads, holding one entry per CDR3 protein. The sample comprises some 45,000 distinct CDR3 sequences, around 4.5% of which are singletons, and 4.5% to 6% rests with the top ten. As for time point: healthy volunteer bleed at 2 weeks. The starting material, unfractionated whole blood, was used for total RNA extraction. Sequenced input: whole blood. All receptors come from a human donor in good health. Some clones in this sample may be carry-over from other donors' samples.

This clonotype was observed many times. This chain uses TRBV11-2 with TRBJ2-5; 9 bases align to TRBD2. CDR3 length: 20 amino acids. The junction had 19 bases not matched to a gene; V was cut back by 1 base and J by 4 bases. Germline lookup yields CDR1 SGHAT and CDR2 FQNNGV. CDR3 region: CASSLVGLVAGVSLGETQYF. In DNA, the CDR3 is TGTGCCAGCAGCTTAGTCGGCTTGGTAGCGGGAGTCTCGTTGGGAGAGACCCAGTACTTC.

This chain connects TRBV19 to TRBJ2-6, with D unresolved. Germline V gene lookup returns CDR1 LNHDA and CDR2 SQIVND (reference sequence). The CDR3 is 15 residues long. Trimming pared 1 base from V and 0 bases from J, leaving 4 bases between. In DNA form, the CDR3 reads TGTGCCAGTAGTATAGGGCTCTCTGGGGCCAACGTCCTGACTTTC. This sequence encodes CASSIGLSGANVLTF.

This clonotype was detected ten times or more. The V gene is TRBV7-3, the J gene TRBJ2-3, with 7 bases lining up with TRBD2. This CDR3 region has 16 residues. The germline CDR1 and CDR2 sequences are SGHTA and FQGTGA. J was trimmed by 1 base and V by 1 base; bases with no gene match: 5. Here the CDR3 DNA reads TGTGCCAGCAGCTTAAAGGGGACTACCGGCACAGATACGCAGTATTTT. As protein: CASSLKGTTGTDTQYF.